The clone carrying this TCR beta chain was detected a few times. The sample is drawn from a study of blood T cell repertoires in COVID-19. In germline, CDR1 is SNHLY, CDR2 FYNNEI. V was pared by 2 bases and J by 7 bases, with 11 bases between. The CDR3 is 13 residues long. Assay: immunoSEQ multiplex PCR; the TCRdb copy retains only in-frame clones and omits some. The table includes a few hundred thousand clones, 89% detected once. The receptor comes from an older woman with acute or convalescent COVID-19. Sequenced input: peripheral blood. The chain is built from TRBV2 and TRBJ1-1; D remains ambiguous. For the CDR3, the DNA is TGTGCCAGCAGTGAATGGGCGAGCCGTGAAGCTTTCTTT. This encodes CASSEWASREAFF.